This T cell receptor beta chain was captured in a study of T cell responses to AZD1222 COVID-19 vaccine. Per the germline V gene, CDR1 is SGHRS and CDR2 is YFSETQ. This CDR3 has 13 amino acids. V was clipped by 3 bases and J by 1 base, with 7 bases between them. Here immunoSEQ multiplex PCR was the method, and the copy in TCRdb shows in-frame clones only, minus some. The data show around 99,000 clones, nearly 90% seen once. This receptor was obtained from an adult in good health. The sequences come from peripheral blood, collected on day 0 of MenACWY control vaccination. The chain carries TRBV5-1 and TRBJ1-1; D is uncertain. The CDR3 DNA reads TGCGCCAGCAGCTGGGCGGGGAACACTGAAGCTTTCTTT. Encoded protein: CASSWAGNTEAFF.